This note documents a single T cell receptor beta chain sequence. This record comes from a study of control samples from healthy donors and cancer patients. Here immunoSEQ multiplex PCR was the method, and the copy in TCRdb shows in-frame clones only, minus some. The table records about 95,000 clones, approximately 86% of them present only once. The ends lost 4 bases at V and 5 bases at J; junction bases unmatched: 6. The CDR3 totals 15 residues. CDR1 and CDR2 from the germline V gene are MGHRA and YSYEKL. The sequencing input was blood. The chain employs TRBV4-1 and TRBJ2-7; TRBD2 matches at 12 bases. This clonotype was sampled from a man aged 25-45 years in good health. The CDR3 region is CASSLTSGGTDEQYF. DNA of the CDR3: TGCGCCAGCAGCCTCACTAGCGGGGGGACCGACGAGCAGTACTTC.